The 9 T cell receptor beta chains below all came from one sample that was sequenced in a study of shared T cell receptors in the human thymus. Method: immunoSEQ multiplex PCR; TCRdb's copy keeps in-frame clones and lacks some. The profile shows some 700,000 clones, 75% to 90% of them singletons. These records were also assigned to another study, of human thymus T cells.

Sequenced input: thymocytes. All receptors come from a girl under three years old with a congenital heart defect.

This clone appeared a single time. The chain combines TRBV5-1 with TRBJ2-2, with 8 positions matching TRBD1. Germline values: CDR1 SGHRS, CDR2 YFSETQ. V lost 1 base, J lost 6 bases, and 11 bases stayed unmatched. The CDR3 covers 17 residues. The CDR3 bases are TGCGCCAGCAGCTTGCGACGAATGGACAGGGATTCCGGGGAGCTGTTTTTT. Translation gives CASSLRRMDRDSGELFF.

The chain carries TRBV7-9 and TRBJ2-7; the D is unclear. CDR1 is SEHNR, CDR2 FQNEAQ, per germline (reference sequence). The CDR3 covers 13 residues. Trimming shortened V by 3 bases and J by 1 base, and 7 bases separated the two germline ends. The CDR3 DNA follows: TGTGCCAGCAGCTTGGTGGCTTCCTACGAGCAGTACTTC. Amino acids: CASSLVASYEQYF.

Here the CDR3 reads CASSLSRRGAPMYTGELFF. The CDR3, as DNA: TGTGCCAGCAGTTTATCAAGGCGGGGGGCCCCGATGTACACCGGGGAGCTGTTTTTT. The chain couples TRBV27 to TRBJ2-2, with 8 bases fitting TRBD2. Germline V lookup: CDR1 MNHEY, CDR2 SMNVEV (reference sequence). The trim removed 0 bases at V and 3 bases at J, leaving 12 bases unmatched. The CDR3 sequence is 19 residues long.

The chain combines TRBV28 with TRBJ1-6; D is ambiguous. CDR1 and CDR2 (germline): MDHEN, SYDVKM. The V end lost 2 bases, the J end lost 5 bases, and 10 bases lay between the germline ends. The CDR3 sequence is 15 residues long. The CDR3 loop is CASSLIQQDNSPLHF. The CDR3 DNA reads TGTGCCAGCAGTTTAATACAGCAAGATAATTCACCCCTCCACTTT.

This chain links TRBV6-5 with TRBJ1-4; 8 bases are a match to TRBD1. Germline trimming cut 0 bases from V and 7 bases from J; bases unmatched to any gene: 7. The germline V gene encodes CDR1 MNHEY and CDR2 SVGAGI. The CDR3 totals 16 residues. DNA of the CDR3: TGTGCCAGCAGTTACTCGAAACAGGGGGGGGGTGAAAAACTGTTTTTT. This sequence encodes CASSYSKQGGGEKLFF.

The chain employs TRBV28 and TRBJ1-4, with unresolved D. Germline-derived CDR1 and CDR2 are MDHEN and SYDVKM. Deletions cut 8 bases from V and 3 bases from J, with 13 bases between. The CDR3 runs 14 residues. The CDR3 region is CASAARGPNEKLFF. The CDR3 region has the DNA TGTGCCAGCGCCGCCAGAGGGCCTAATGAAAAACTGTTTTTT.

The chain combines TRBV29-1 with TRBJ2-7, with 7 bases that match TRBD1. The CDR3 spans 10 residues. Germline CDR1 is SQVTM and CDR2 is ANQGSEA. J gave up 11 bases and V 6 bases, and 7 bases lay outside the gene matches. CDR3 sequence (DNA): TGCAGCGTCTTCGGACAGGAGGAGTACTTC. This codes for CSVFGQEEYF.

The chain has TRBV19 and TRBJ2-7; no firm D call. This CDR3 comprises 11 residues. Germline CDR1 reads LNHDA; CDR2 reads SQIVND (reference sequence). The V end was cut by 3 bases, the J end by 5 bases, with 5 bases between. This chain's CDR3 is CASSMRNEQYF. The DNA of the CDR3 is TGTGCCAGTAGTATGAGGAACGAGCAGTACTTC.

The rearrangement links TRBV28 to TRBJ1-2, with no clear D. The CDR3 is made up of 12 amino acids. The V gene lost 10 bases and the J gene lost 6 bases, with 15 bases spanning the gap. The germline gives CDR1 MDHEN, CDR2 SYDVKM. The CDR3 region has the DNA TGTGCCACCGGGAGGAAAGACAATGGCTACACCTTC. Protein: CATGRKDNGYTF.